Listed below are T cell receptor beta chains from one sample, sequenced in a study of T cell clones after liver transplantation. Their antigen targets remain unknown. Method: immunoSEQ multiplex PCR; TCRdb's copy keeps in-frame clones and lacks some. The repertoire holds over a thousand clones, with over 30% as singletons. What was sequenced was CD4+ T cells from cultured PBMCs. These receptors were taken from a human patient who received a liver transplant. The graft donor may have given rise to some T cells. Both conserved end residues are part of each CDR3. D genes are given only for firm matches. The size of a clone is reported for some rows only, either as once, few or many, or as a class for expanded clones.

size | J | V | D | DNA | CDR3
NA | TRBJ1-6 | TRBV11-2 | NA | TGTGCCAGCAGCCAAGATATGGGCAGGGGTTTTAATTCACCCCTCCACTTT | CASSQDMGRGFNSPLHF
NA | TRBJ2-7 | TRBV18 | NA | TGTGCCAGCTCACCACCGGGCAGCACCGGATCTAACTACGAGCAGTACTTC | CASSPPGSTGSNYEQYF
medium-sized | TRBJ2-1 | TRBV27 | TRBD2 | TGTGCCAGCAGTTTTGAGTATGTGAGCGGGGTATGGAATGAGCAGTTCTTC | CASSFEYVSGVWNEQFF
medium-sized | TRBJ1-5 | TRBV19 | TRBD1 | TGTGCCAGTAGTCACAGGGGAGACCAGCCCCAGCATTTT | CASSHRGDQPQHF
NA | TRBJ2-7 | TRBV18 | TRBD2 | TGTGCCAGCTCACCGGGACTAGACTACGAGCAGTACTTC | CASSPGLDYEQYF
NA | TRBJ1-5 | TRBV10-3 | NA | TGTGCCATCAGTGAGCAAGGAGCGGGCAATCAGCCCCAGCATTTT | CAISEQGAGNQPQHF
NA | TRBJ2-1 | TRBV11-2 | TRBD2 | TGTGCCAGCAGCTTAGAGCGGGGGGATTACAATGAGCAGTTCTTC | CASSLERGDYNEQFF
NA | TRBJ2-6 | TRBV7-2 | NA | TGTGCCAGCAGGAGACGACAAAGTCGGGCCAACGTCCTGACTTTC | CASRRRQSRANVLTF
NA | TRBJ2-3 | TRBV19 | TRBD2 | TGTGCCAGTAGTATTGCTTTAGCGGGGGGGCCAAGAGATACGCAGTATTTT | CASSIALAGGPRDTQYF
medium-sized | TRBJ2-7 | TRBV5-1 | TRBD2 | TGCGCCAGCACTCTCGCTGTTGGCGGGGGGGCACACGAGCAGTACTTC | CASTLAVGGGAHEQYF
NA | TRBJ2-7 | TRBV7-6 | TRBD2 | TGTGCCAGCAGCTTAGACGCTAGCGGGACCTACGAGCAGTACTTC | CASSLDASGTYEQYF
few | TRBJ1-1 | TRBV29-1 | TRBD1 | TGCAGCGTACTCGGACAGGGGACCATGAACACTGAAGCTTTCTTT | CSVLGQGTMNTEAFF
medium-sized | TRBJ2-1 | TRBV7-3 | NA | TGTGCCAGCAGCTTGTCCGGGGTCGATGAGCAGTTCTTC | CASSLSGVDEQFF
large | TRBJ2-1 | TRBV5-6 | NA | TGTGCCAGCAGCCAGTACAATGAGCAGTTCTTC | CASSQYNEQFF
large | TRBJ2-3 | TRBV7-2 | TRBD2 | TGTGCCAGCAGCTTAGAGCGCTCTAGCGGGGGGATAGATACGCAGTATTTT | CASSLERSSGGIDTQYF